The T cell receptor beta chain described here comes from a study of T cell clonotyping in hematopoietic cell transplantation. The protocol was immunoSEQ multiplex PCR, while the TCRdb copy is restricted to in-frame clones and leaves out a portion. The table includes thousands of clones, over 55% detected once. On this clone itself: The antigen is unknown.

Whole-study results and caveats: Broader posttransplant TCR repertoire diversity was predicted by graft donor and pretransplant recipient Inverse Simpson Index values. Pathologically expanded recipient clonotypes increased progressively from day 30 to day 180 as diversity fell.

V was cut by 0 bases and J by 9 bases, with 6 bases left in between. Per germline, CDR1 LNHNV and CDR2 YYDKDF (reference sequence). This CDR3 region has 12 residues. The origin of this receptor is a female patient aged 50-59 years who had an allogeneic stem cell transplant, so the T cells may come from the graft donor. Some clones in this sample may be carry-over from other donors' samples. This chain links TRBV15 with TRBJ2-1; no clear D gene. The sequences come from PBMCs, collected 100 days after allogeneic stem cell transplant. CDR3 protein: CATSRDSSEQFF. The CDR3 DNA sequence: TGTGCCACCAGCAGAGATTCAAGTGAGCAGTTCTTC. The full variable domain, rest sourced from reference TRBV15 and TRBJ2-1, is DAMVIQNPRYQVTQFGKPVTLSCSQTLNHNVMYWYQQKSSQAPKLLFHYYDKDFNNEADTPDNFQSRRPNTSFCFLDIRSPGLGDTAMYLCATSRDSSEQFFGPGTRLTVL.